Following are 10 T cell receptor beta chains from one sample sequenced in a study of T cell responses to AZD1222 COVID-19 vaccine. Sequencing was performed with immunoSEQ multiplex PCR; in TCRdb, only in-frame clones are kept and a portion is missing. Counted here are 95,000 to 100,000 clones, roughly 87% occurring once; the ten biggest clones make up 16%. The sequencing here drew on peripheral blood, taken on day 0 of AZD1222 vaccination. The source of these receptors is an adult in good health.

The DNA of the CDR3 is TGTGCCAGCAGTCGGCAGGGTGGCTATGGCTACACCTTC. Protein: CASSRQGGYGYTF. The V and J genes are TRBV12-3 or TRBV12-4 and TRBJ1-2, with D maybe TRBD1 (5 bases). Trimming cost V 5 bases and J 4 bases, with 11 bases left between them. This CDR3 contains 13 residues.

The V gene is TRBV19, the J gene TRBJ2-1; 8 bases map to TRBD2. Germline V gene lookup returns CDR1 LNHDA and CDR2 SQIVND (reference sequence). CDR3 length: 16 residues. Trimming at V came to 4 bases and at J to 6 bases, leaving 11 bases not matched to a gene. This CDR3 is CASSNTGTRARNEQFF. The CDR3, as DNA: TGTGCCAGTAGTAACACCGGGACTAGGGCCCGCAATGAGCAGTTCTTC.

V and J are TRBV11-1 and TRBJ1-2; D is ambiguous. CDR1 SGHAT and CDR2 FQDESV come from the germline V gene (reference sequence). The ends were cut back, 5 bases at V and 7 bases at J, with 14 bases in the middle. The CDR3 spans 13 residues. CDR3 DNA sequence: TGTGCCAGCAGCCTGGAAATGTCTCGTGGCTACACCTTC. As protein: CASSLEMSRGYTF. The entire variable domain, with the rest obtained from reference TRBV11-1 and TRBJ1-2, is as follows: EAEVAQSPRYKITEKSQAVAFWCDPISGHATLYWYRQILGQGPELLVQFQDESVVDDSQLPKDRFSAERLKGVDSTLKIQPAELGDSAMYLCASSLEMSRGYTFGSGTRLTVV.

A note on this clone: At the DNA level, this CDR3 is encoded by other sequences in the same sample as well. The chain employs TRBV28 and TRBJ1-2; D gene unclear. The CDR3 sequence is 10 residues long. CDR1 MDHEN and CDR2 SYDVKM come from the germline V gene. Trimming removed 6 bases at V and 4 bases at J, with 3 bases between. The DNA for the CDR3 is TGTGCCAGCAGCTCCTATGGCTACACCTTC. Its translation is CASSSYGYTF.

V usage is TRBV19 and J usage is TRBJ1-5, with a weak D call TRBD1 (6 bases). V was pared by 4 bases and J by 8 bases, with 18 bases between. CDR1 and CDR2 (germline): LNHDA, SQIVND (reference sequence). CDR3 length equals 15 residues. This CDR3 is CASSKLQGVSEPQHF. The CDR3 coding sequence is TGTGCCAGTAGTAAGTTACAGGGTGTCTCGGAGCCCCAGCATTTT.

The chain uses TRBV3-1 (or the pseudogene TRBV3-2) and TRBJ1-3, with D uncertain. V dropped 3 bases and J dropped 0 bases, with 9 bases sitting between them. The CDR3 is 15 amino acids. Germline V gene sequence: CDR1 LGHDT, CDR2 YNNKEL (reference sequence). The CDR3 nucleotides read TGTGCCAGCAGCCATGGGTCCATCTCTGGAAACACCATATATTTT. Translating gives CASSHGSISGNTIYF.

This chain uses TRBV9 with TRBJ2-4, with 10 bases lining up with TRBD2. This CDR3 is built from 17 residues. Looked up from germline, CDR1 is SGDLS and CDR2 is YYNGEE. Trimming at V came to 0 bases and at J to 6 bases, leaving 9 bases not matched to a gene. Here the CDR3 reads CASSVELGAGGLNIQYF. The CDR3 DNA is TGTGCCAGCAGCGTAGAACTGGGAGCGGGAGGGTTAAACATTCAGTACTTC.

V gene TRBV7-9 combines with J gene TRBJ2-3; unclear D gene. This CDR3 is 15 amino acids long. The V and J ends lost 5 bases and 5 bases respectively, with 17 bases between them. CDR1 SEHNR and CDR2 FQNEAQ come from the germline V gene (reference sequence). Here the CDR3 reads CASSQLESHRDTQYF. The CDR3 DNA reads as TGTGCCAGCAGCCAACTGGAATCCCATCGAGATACGCAGTATTTT.

The J gene is TRBJ2-7, the V gene TRBV7-9, with 13 bases that match TRBD2. Germline loops: CDR1 SEHNR, CDR2 FQNEAQ (reference sequence). This CDR3 is 16 amino acids long. V lost 5 bases to trimming and J lost 2 bases; unmatched junction nucleotides: 6. The CDR3 sequence is CASSPGTSGTPYEQYF. The CDR3, as DNA: TGTGCCAGCAGCCCCGGGACTAGCGGGACCCCCTACGAGCAGTACTTC.

J is TRBJ1-1 and V is TRBV24-1, with TRBD1 as a possible D gene (6 bases). Per germline, CDR1 KGHDR and CDR2 SFDVKD. The CDR3 length is 14 residues. The ends were cut back, 6 bases at V and 5 bases at J, with 15 bases in the middle. The CDR3 protein is CATSSGEQGTEAFF. The CDR3 region has the DNA TGTGCCACCAGTTCGGGGGAACAGGGTACTGAAGCTTTCTTT.